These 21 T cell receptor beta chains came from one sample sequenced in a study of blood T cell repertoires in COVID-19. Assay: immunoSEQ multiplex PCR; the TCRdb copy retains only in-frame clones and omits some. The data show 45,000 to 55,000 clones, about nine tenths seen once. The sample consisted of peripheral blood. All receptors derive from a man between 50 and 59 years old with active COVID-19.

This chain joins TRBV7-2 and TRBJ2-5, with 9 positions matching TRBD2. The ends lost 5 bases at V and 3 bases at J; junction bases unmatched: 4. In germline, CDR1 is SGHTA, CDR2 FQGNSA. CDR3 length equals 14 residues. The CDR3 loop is CASSPRLAEETQYF. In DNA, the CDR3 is TGTGCCAGCAGCCCCCGACTAGCGGAAGAGACCCAGTACTTC.

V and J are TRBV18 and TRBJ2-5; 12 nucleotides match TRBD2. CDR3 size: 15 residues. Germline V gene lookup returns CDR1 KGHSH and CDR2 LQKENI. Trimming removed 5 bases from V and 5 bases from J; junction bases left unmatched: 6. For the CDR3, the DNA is TGTGCCAGCTCAGTGACTAGCGGGGGCGTCGAGACCCAGTACTTC. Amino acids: CASSVTSGGVETQYF.

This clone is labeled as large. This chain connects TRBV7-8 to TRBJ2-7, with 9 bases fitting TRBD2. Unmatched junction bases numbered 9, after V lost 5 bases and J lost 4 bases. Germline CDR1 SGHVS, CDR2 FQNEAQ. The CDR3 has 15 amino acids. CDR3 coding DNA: TGTGCCAGCAGCCCTCGACTAGCGGCTTCGTACGAGCAGTACTTC. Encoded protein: CASSPRLAASYEQYF. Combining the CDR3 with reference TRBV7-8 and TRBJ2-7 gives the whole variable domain GAGVSQSPRYKVAKRGQDVALRCDPISGHVSLFWYQQALGQGPEFLTYFQNEAQLDKSGLPSDRFFAERPEGSVSTLKIQRTQQEDSAVYLCASSPRLAASYEQYFGPGTRLTVT.

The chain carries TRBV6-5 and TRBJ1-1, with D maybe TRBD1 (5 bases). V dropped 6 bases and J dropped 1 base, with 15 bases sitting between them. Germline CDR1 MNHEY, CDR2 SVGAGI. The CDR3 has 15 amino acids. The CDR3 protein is CASSARQLTNTEAFF. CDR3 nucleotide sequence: TGTGCCAGCAGCGCTAGACAGCTAACGAACACTGAAGCTTTCTTT.

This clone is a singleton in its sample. CDR3 sequence reads: CATSSTGSGPSSYEQYF. Here the CDR3 DNA reads TGTGCCACCAGCAGTACGGGCAGCGGACCTTCTTCCTACGAGCAGTACTTC. The V call is TRBV15, the J call TRBJ2-7; TRBD2 is a possible D gene (5 bases). The CDR3 is made up of 17 amino acids. Looked up from germline, CDR1 is LNHNV and CDR2 is YYDKDF (reference sequence). Trimming left V 3 bases short and J 1 base short, with 19 bases between.

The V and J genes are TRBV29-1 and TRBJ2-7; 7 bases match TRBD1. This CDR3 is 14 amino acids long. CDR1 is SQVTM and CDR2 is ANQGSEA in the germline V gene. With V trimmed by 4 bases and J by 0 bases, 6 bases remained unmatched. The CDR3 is CSVARTGSSYEQYF. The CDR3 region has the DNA TGCAGCGTTGCTCGGACAGGATCCTCCTACGAGCAGTACTTC.

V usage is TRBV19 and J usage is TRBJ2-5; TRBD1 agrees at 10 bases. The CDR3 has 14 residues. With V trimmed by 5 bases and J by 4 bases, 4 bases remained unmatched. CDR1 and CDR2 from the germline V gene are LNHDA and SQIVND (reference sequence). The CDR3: CASSFGQGVETQYF. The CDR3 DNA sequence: TGTGCCAGTAGTTTCGGACAGGGGGTAGAGACCCAGTACTTC.

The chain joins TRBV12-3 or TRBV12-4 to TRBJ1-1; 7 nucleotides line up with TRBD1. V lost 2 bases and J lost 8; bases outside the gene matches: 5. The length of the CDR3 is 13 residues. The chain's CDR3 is CASSLLGQIEAFF. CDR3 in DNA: TGTGCCAGCAGTTTACTGGGACAGATAGAAGCTTTCTTT.

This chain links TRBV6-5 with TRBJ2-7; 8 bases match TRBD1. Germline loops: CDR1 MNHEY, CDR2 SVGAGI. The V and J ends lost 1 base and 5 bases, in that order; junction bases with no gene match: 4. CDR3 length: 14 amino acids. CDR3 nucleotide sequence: TGTGCCAGCAGTTACTACGGACAGGGTAACGAGCAGTACTTC. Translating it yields CASSYYGQGNEQYF.

The CDR3 reads CASSAGTGGSEQFF. Here the CDR3 DNA reads TGTGCCAGCAGCGCGGGGACAGGGGGCAGTGAGCAGTTCTTC. The rearrangement uses TRBV9 and TRBJ2-1; 12 nucleotides align to TRBD1. Trimming took 3 bases from V and 9 from J; bases not matched to a gene: 4. Germline-derived CDR1 and CDR2 are SGDLS and YYNGEE. This CDR3 has 14 amino acids. The variable domain in full, with the rest retrieved from reference TRBV9 and TRBJ2-1, is DSGVTQTPKHLITATGQRVTLRCSPRSGDLSVYWYQQSLDQGLQFLIQYYNGEERAKGNILERFSAQQFPDLHSELNLSSLELGDSALYFCASSAGTGGSEQFFGPGTRLTVL.

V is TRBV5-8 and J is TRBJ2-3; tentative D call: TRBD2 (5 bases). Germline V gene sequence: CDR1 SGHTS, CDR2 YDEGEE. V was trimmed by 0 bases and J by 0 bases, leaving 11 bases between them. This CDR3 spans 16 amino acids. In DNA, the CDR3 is TGTGCCAGCAGCTTGGAGCCAGCGGTTAGCACAGATACGCAGTATTTT. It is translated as CASSLEPAVSTDTQYF.

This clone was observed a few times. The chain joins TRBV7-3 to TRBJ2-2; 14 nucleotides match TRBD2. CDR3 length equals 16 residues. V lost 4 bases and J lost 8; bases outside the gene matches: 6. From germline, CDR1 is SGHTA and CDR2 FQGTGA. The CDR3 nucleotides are TGTGCCAGCAGCTCCGCGACTAGCGGGAGGGAAGGGGAGCTGTTTTTT. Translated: CASSSATSGREGELFF.

The CDR3 region has the DNA TGTGCCAGCAGCGTAGAGGGGGTGGACAGGGGGCGTGTATATAGCAATCAGCCCCAGCATTTT. Translated: CASSVEGVDRGRVYSNQPQHF. The rearrangement joins TRBV9 to TRBJ1-5; 11 bases match TRBD1. This CDR3 comprises 21 residues. J gave up 0 bases and V 0 bases, and 14 bases lay outside the gene matches. The germline V gene has CDR1 SGDLS and CDR2 YYNGEE. The complete variable domain, with remaining parts taken from reference TRBV9 and TRBJ1-5, reads DSGVTQTPKHLITATGQRVTLRCSPRSGDLSVYWYQQSLDQGLQFLIQYYNGEERAKGNILERFSAQQFPDLHSELNLSSLELGDSALYFCASSVEGVDRGRVYSNQPQHFGDGTRLSIL.

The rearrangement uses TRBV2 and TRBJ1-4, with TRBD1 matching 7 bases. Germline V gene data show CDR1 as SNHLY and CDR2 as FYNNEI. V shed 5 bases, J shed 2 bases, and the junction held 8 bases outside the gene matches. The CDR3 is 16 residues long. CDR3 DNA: TGTGCCAGCAGTCTGCGACAGGGCGGGACTAATGAAAAACTGTTTTTT. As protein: CASSLRQGGTNEKLFF.

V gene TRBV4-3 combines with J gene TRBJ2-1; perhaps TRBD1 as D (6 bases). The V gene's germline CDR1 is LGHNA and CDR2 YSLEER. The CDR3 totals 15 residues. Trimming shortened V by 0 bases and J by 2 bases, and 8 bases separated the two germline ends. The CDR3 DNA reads TGCGCCAGCAGCCAAGAGACAGGTACCTACAATGAGCAGTTCTTC. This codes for CASSQETGTYNEQFF.

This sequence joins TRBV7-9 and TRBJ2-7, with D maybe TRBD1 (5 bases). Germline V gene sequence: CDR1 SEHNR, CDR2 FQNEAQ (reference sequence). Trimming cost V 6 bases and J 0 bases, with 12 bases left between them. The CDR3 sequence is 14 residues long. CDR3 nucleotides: TGTGCCAGCAGTCCTGAGGACAACTCCTACGAGCAGTACTTC. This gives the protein CASSPEDNSYEQYF.

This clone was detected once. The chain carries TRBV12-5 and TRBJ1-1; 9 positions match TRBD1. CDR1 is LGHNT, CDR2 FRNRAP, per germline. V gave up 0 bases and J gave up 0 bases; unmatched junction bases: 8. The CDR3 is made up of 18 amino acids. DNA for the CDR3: TGTGCTAGTGGTTTGGTACAAGCGGGACAGGGTTTGAACACTGAAGCTTTCTTT. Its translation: CASGLVQAGQGLNTEAFF.

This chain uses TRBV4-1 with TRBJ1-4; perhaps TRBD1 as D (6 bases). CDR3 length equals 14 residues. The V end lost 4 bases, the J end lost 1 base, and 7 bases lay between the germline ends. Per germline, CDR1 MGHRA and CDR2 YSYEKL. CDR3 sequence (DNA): TGCGCCAGCAGCCCACAGGGAACTAATGAAAAACTGTTTTTT. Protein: CASSPQGTNEKLFF.

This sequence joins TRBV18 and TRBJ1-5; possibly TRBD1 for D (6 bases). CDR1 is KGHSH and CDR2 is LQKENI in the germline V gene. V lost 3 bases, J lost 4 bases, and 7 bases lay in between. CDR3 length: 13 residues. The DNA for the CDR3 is TGTGCCAGCTCACCGGGGGCTAATCAGCCCCAGCATTTT. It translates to CASSPGANQPQHF.

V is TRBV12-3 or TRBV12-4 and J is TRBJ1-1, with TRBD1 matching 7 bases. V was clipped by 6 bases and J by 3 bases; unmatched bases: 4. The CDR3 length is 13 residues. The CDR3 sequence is CASRVQGYTEAFF. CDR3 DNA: TGTGCCAGCAGGGTACAGGGGTACACTGAAGCTTTCTTT.

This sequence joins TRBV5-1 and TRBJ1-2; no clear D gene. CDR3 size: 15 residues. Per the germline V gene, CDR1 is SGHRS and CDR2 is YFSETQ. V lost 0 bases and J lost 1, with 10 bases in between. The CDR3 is CASSLDPQVNYGYTF. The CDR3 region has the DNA TGCGCCAGCAGCTTGGACCCCCAGGTTAACTATGGCTACACCTTC. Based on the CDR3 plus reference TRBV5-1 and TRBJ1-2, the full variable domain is KAGVTQTPRYLIKTRGQQVTLSCSPISGHRSVSWYQQTPGQGLQFLFEYFSETQRNKGNFPGRFSGRQFSNSRSEMNVSTLELGDSALYLCASSLDPQVNYGYTFGSGTRLTVV.